This is a list of T cell receptor beta chains from one sample in a study of response to subunit inactivated influenza vaccine. Using its own MiXCR run on the RT-PCR reads, TCRdb lists one record per CDR3 protein. The sample lists around 570,000 distinct CDR3 sequences; 7.6% were seen once. The sample consisted of PBMCs from blood, taken less than 25 months after vaccination. The receptors shown here come from a man aged 45-69 years who received an inactivated influenza vaccine. Both conserved end residues are part of each CDR3. The D gene is left open where the match is weak. The listing skips clone size in some rows; elsewhere it reads once, few, many or a size class.

v_call	d_call	clone_size	j_call	cdr3_nt	cdr3_aa
TRBV28	TRBD2	.	TRBJ2-3	TGTGCCAGCAGTTTACGACTAGCGGTGACAGATACGCAGTATTTT	CASSLRLAVTDTQYF
TRBV4-3	.	many	TRBJ1-1	TGCGCCAGCAGCCAAGTGAGGGGGGACACTGAAGCTTTCTTT	CASSQVRGDTEAFF
TRBV7-8	.	few	TRBJ1-5	TGTGCCAGCAGCTTAGTCAGGGGAATTAGCAATCAGCCCCAGCATTTT	CASSLVRGISNQPQHF
TRBV3-1	.	many	TRBJ2-1	TGTGCCAGCAGCCGAGGGGACGGTTACAATGAGCAGTTCTTC	CASSRGDGYNEQFF
TRBV7-2	TRBD2	few	TRBJ2-2	TGTGCCAGCACAAATAGCGGGGCTGCCGGGGAGCTGTTTTTT	CASTNSGAAGELFF
TRBV24-1	TRBD1	.	TRBJ2-2	TGTGCCACCAGTGATCCCGCCGCCGGACAGGGGGCAAGCGGGGAGCTGTTTTTT	CATSDPAAGQGASGELFF
TRBV9	TRBD2	.	TRBJ2-1	TGTGCCAGCAGCGCAAGCCCGGGACTACCCAAATACAATGAGCAGTTCTTC	CASSASPGLPKYNEQFF
TRBV10-3	.	.	TRBJ2-5	TGTGCCATCAGTGAGATGGCCGACCGAGAGACCCAGTACTTC	CAISEMADRETQYF
TRBV12-3/TRBV12-4	.	.	TRBJ2-3	TGTGCCAGCAGTTACCGCGGGGCTAGCACAGATACGCAGTATTTT	CASSYRGASTDTQYF
TRBV13	.	.	TRBJ2-7	TGTGCCAGCATGCGGCGTAACTCCTACGAGCAGTACTTC	CASMRRNSYEQYF
TRBV15	TRBD1	.	TRBJ1-4	TGTGCCACCAGCAGAGACCAGGGGGCAACTAATGAAAAACTGTTTTTT	CATSRDQGATNEKLFF
TRBV7-2	.	many	TRBJ2-3	TGTGCCAGCAGCTCACTATCGGGGGCGACAGATACGCAGTATTTT	CASSSLSGATDTQYF
TRBV29-1	.	.	TRBJ1-2	TGCAGCGCTCTGACAGGTGCTAACTATGGCTACACCTTC	CSALTGANYGYTF
TRBV7-2	.	few	TRBJ2-3	TGTGCCAGCAGCTTAAAGCGGACTAGCACAGATACGCAGTATTTT	CASSLKRTSTDTQYF
TRBV4-3	TRBD1	many	TRBJ1-3	TGCGCCAGCAGCCAGGGACAGCGGGAGGACACCATATATTTT	CASSQGQREDTIYF
TRBV6-5	.	.	TRBJ2-7	TGTGCCAGTACAGGGTCCTACGAGCAGTACTTC	CASTGSYEQYF
TRBV11-2	.	few	TRBJ1-3	TGTGCCAGCAGCTTAGAGGGGACGAACTCTGGAAACACCATATATTTT	CASSLEGTNSGNTIYF
TRBV29-1	.	.	TRBJ2-7	TGCAGCGTTCGAGGACGGCTGAGCTCCTACGAGCAGTACTTC	CSVRGRLSSYEQYF